The 20 T cell receptor beta chains given below trace back to one sample, sequenced in a study of blood T cell repertoires in COVID-19. The assay was immunoSEQ multiplex PCR, and TCRdb's table has in-frame clones only and misses some. The sample records 75,000 or so clones, roughly 85% being singletons. Sequencing was done on a sample of peripheral blood. These receptors all stem from a woman in her 70s with acute or convalescent COVID-19.

This clone was counted only a few times. The rearrangement uses TRBV30 and TRBJ1-1, with 10 bases aligning to TRBD1. This CDR3 is built from 14 residues. The germline CDR1 and CDR2 sequences are GTSNPN and SVGIG (reference sequence). V lost 3 bases to trimming and J lost 9 bases; unmatched junction nucleotides: 10. Written as DNA, the CDR3 is TGTGCCTGGAGCGAGAGAGGGACAGGGGCCCAAGCTTTCTTT. It codes for CAWSERGTGAQAFF.

This clone was seen more than once but under ten times. The rearrangement links TRBV30 to TRBJ1-1, with D uncertain. Between the trimmed V and J ends, which lost 4 bases and 0 bases, there was a span of 9 bases. The CDR3 runs to 13 residues. CDR1 is GTSNPN and CDR2 is SVGIG in the germline V gene (reference sequence). The CDR3 sequence is CAWTREMNTEAFF. Written as DNA, the CDR3 is TGTGCCTGGACGAGGGAGATGAACACTGAAGCTTTCTTT.

V and J are TRBV6-5 and TRBJ2-7; 9 bases map to TRBD2. This CDR3 is built from 14 residues. Germline V gives CDR1 MNHEY, CDR2 SVGAGI. Losses at the gene ends were 6 bases for V and 4 bases for J; bases not matched to a gene: 7. In DNA form, the CDR3 reads TGTGCCAGCAGCCTAGCGGGGATGGGTTACGAGCAGTACTTC. Its translation: CASSLAGMGYEQYF.

The V and J genes are TRBV30 and TRBJ2-2; perhaps TRBD1 as D (5 bases). CDR1 and CDR2 from the germline V gene are GTSNPN and SVGIG (reference sequence). This CDR3 spans 13 amino acids. V was clipped by 4 bases and J by 5 bases, with 11 bases between them. CDR3 in DNA: TGTGCCTGGACCGCACCAGGGACCGGGGAGCTGTTTTTT. This translates into CAWTAPGTGELFF.

The chain carries TRBV5-6 and TRBJ2-5; 12 nucleotides align to TRBD2. CDR1 and CDR2 (germline): SGHDT, YYEEEE. The CDR3 totals 19 residues. Trimming cost V 2 bases and J 4 bases; bases outside gene matches: 15. The CDR3 spells CASSLLPGLAGLPPETQYF. In DNA, the CDR3 is TGTGCCAGCAGCTTATTACCGGGACTAGCGGGCCTCCCCCCAGAGACCCAGTACTTC. Using reference TRBV5-6 and TRBJ2-5 for the parts outside the CDR3, the full variable domain is DAGVTQSPTHLIKTRGQQVTLRCSPKSGHDTVSWYQQALGQGPQFIFQYYEEEERQRGNFPDRFSGHQFPNYSSELNVNALLLGDSALYLCASSLLPGLAGLPPETQYFGPGTRLLVL.

The genes are TRBV7-2 and TRBJ2-1; D is unclear. V shed 1 base and J shed 5 bases, with 3 bases lying between them. The CDR3 has 12 amino acids. CDR1 SGHTA and CDR2 FQGNSA come from the germline V gene. The CDR3 nucleotides are TGTGCCAGCAGCTTAGTAAACAATGAGCAGTTCTTC. As protein: CASSLVNNEQFF.

This chain connects TRBV19 to TRBJ2-2; 7 bases map to TRBD1. V dropped 4 bases and J dropped 6; count of bases not matched to a gene: 5. The V gene's germline CDR1 is LNHDA and CDR2 SQIVND (reference sequence). The CDR3 has 14 residues. The CDR3 loop reads CASSRGDRAGELFF. The CDR3 DNA sequence: TGTGCCAGTAGTAGGGGAGACAGGGCCGGGGAGCTGTTTTTT.

J is TRBJ1-5 and V is TRBV19; D uncertain. The CDR3 runs 15 residues. CDR1 LNHDA and CDR2 SQIVND come from the germline V gene (reference sequence). Trimming shortened V by 6 bases and J by 4 bases, and 16 bases separated the two germline ends. The CDR3 nucleotides read TGTGCCAGTAGGATAAAGACGCGGGCGAATCAGCCCCAGCATTTT. Amino acids: CASRIKTRANQPQHF.

The chain employs TRBV2 and TRBJ1-5; a weak D match, TRBD1 (5 bases). The CDR3 spans 14 residues. Germline V gene data show CDR1 as SNHLY and CDR2 as FYNNEI. V was pared by 4 bases and J by 3 bases, with 10 bases between. Here the CDR3 reads CASSVWTINQPQHF. Here the CDR3 DNA reads TGTGCCAGCAGTGTTTGGACAATCAATCAGCCCCAGCATTTT.

This chain joins TRBV24-1 and TRBJ1-2, with TRBD1 matching over 7 bases. Germline CDR1 is KGHDR and CDR2 is SFDVKD. This CDR3 is 15 amino acids long. The J segment lost 4 bases and the V segment lost 2 bases, leaving 6 bases of the junction unmatched. The DNA for the CDR3 is TGTGCCACCAGTGATTCCGGGACAGACCTCTATGGCTACACCTTC. It codes for CATSDSGTDLYGYTF.

This chain connects TRBV19 to TRBJ2-1, with 7 positions matching TRBD2. J lost 5 bases, V lost 7 bases, and 14 bases had no gene match. The V gene's germline CDR1 is LNHDA and CDR2 SQIVND (reference sequence). The CDR3 sequence is 16 residues long. CDR3 residues: CASTPLPGLNHNEQFF. CDR3 nucleotides: TGTGCCAGTACTCCACTCCCGGGACTAAACCACAATGAGCAGTTCTTC.

The chain has TRBV6-4 and TRBJ1-1; D perhaps matches TRBD1 (6 bases). Trimming pared 6 bases from V and 1 base from J, leaving 9 bases between. This CDR3 has 13 amino acids. Germline assignment: CDR1 MRHNA and CDR2 SNTAGT. The CDR3 is CASRLDRNTEAFF. The CDR3 nucleotides are TGTGCCAGCAGGTTGGACAGGAACACTGAAGCTTTCTTT.

This clone was detected once. This chain links TRBV7-2 with TRBJ1-1; the match to TRBD1 covers 7 bases. J was trimmed by 1 base and V by 5 bases; bases with no gene match: 7. This CDR3 region has 15 residues. Germline V gene data show CDR1 as SGHTA and CDR2 as FQGNSA. The CDR3 loop reads CASSIGGARNTEAFF. CDR3 sequence (DNA): TGTGCCAGCAGCATAGGGGGCGCGAGGAACACTGAAGCTTTCTTT.

The chain employs TRBV5-1 and TRBJ2-6; 7 bases are a match to TRBD2. The CDR3 has 19 residues. Germline CDR1 and CDR2: SGHRS and YFSETQ. V lost 3 bases, J lost 0 bases, and 12 bases stayed unmatched. The CDR3 bases are TGCGCCAGCAGCTCCACGGGATCGGGGGGAAACTCTGGGGCCAACGTCCTGACTTTC. This gives the protein CASSSTGSGGNSGANVLTF. The complete variable domain, with remaining parts taken from reference TRBV5-1 and TRBJ2-6, reads KAGVTQTPRYLIKTRGQQVTLSCSPISGHRSVSWYQQTPGQGLQFLFEYFSETQRNKGNFPGRFSGRQFSNSRSEMNVSTLELGDSALYLCASSSTGSGGNSGANVLTFGAGSRLTVL.

J is TRBJ1-6 and V is TRBV30; TRBD1 might be the D (5 bases). CDR1 is GTSNPN, CDR2 SVGIG, per germline (reference sequence). V lost 2 bases and J 7 bases, leaving 9 bases between the germline ends. This CDR3 has 13 amino acids. This CDR3 is CAWSSGKNSPLHF. The CDR3 DNA reads TGTGCCTGGAGTTCAGGGAAGAATTCACCCCTCCACTTT. Full variable domain (rest looked up from reference TRBV30 and TRBJ1-6): SQTIHQWPATLVQPVGSPLSLECTVEGTSNPNLYWYRQAAGRGLQLLFYSVGIGQISSEVPQNLSASRPQDRQFILSSKKLLLSDSGFYLCAWSSGKNSPLHFGNGTRLTVT.

A few counts support this clone. The chain carries TRBV5-1 and TRBJ2-7, with 16 bases identical to TRBD2. The CDR3 runs 15 residues. The V and J ends lost 2 bases and 5 bases, in that order; junction bases with no gene match: 1. Germline loops: CDR1 SGHRS, CDR2 YFSETQ. Written as DNA, the CDR3 is TGCGCCAGCAGCTTCGGGACTAGCGGGAGGGACGAGCAGTACTTC. It yields the protein CASSFGTSGRDEQYF.

The CDR3 is CASRLSVQGSSEAFF. As DNA, the CDR3 is TGCGCCAGCAGACTAAGCGTACAGGGGTCGTCTGAAGCTTTCTTT. The chain links TRBV5-1 to TRBJ1-1; TRBD1 aligns across 7 bases. Unmatched junction bases numbered 13, after V lost 5 bases and J lost 6 bases. This CDR3 has 15 amino acids. CDR1 is SGHRS, CDR2 YFSETQ, per germline.

V is TRBV2 and J is TRBJ2-1, with 8 positions matching TRBD2. Trimming at V came to 5 bases and at J to 6 bases, leaving 15 bases not matched to a gene. CDR3 length: 17 amino acids. Germline V gives CDR1 SNHLY, CDR2 FYNNEI. Here the CDR3 DNA reads TGTGCCAGCAGTCCAGCTTCTACGGGAGGGCCTGTCAATGAGCAGTTCTTC. As protein: CASSPASTGGPVNEQFF.

This clone has a single count. V and J are TRBV30 and TRBJ1-6; 9 bases are a match to TRBD1. The germline V gene encodes CDR1 GTSNPN and CDR2 SVGIG (reference sequence). This CDR3 region has 13 residues. The V gene end was trimmed by 5 bases and the J gene end by 9 bases; junction bases not matched to a gene: 5. The CDR3 protein is CAWVDRGGSPLHF. The CDR3 bases are TGTGCCTGGGTGGACAGGGGCGGTTCACCCCTCCACTTT. The whole variable domain, filled in from reference TRBV30 and TRBJ1-6, reads SQTIHQWPATLVQPVGSPLSLECTVEGTSNPNLYWYRQAAGRGLQLLFYSVGIGQISSEVPQNLSASRPQDRQFILSSKKLLLSDSGFYLCAWVDRGGSPLHFGNGTRLTVT.

The chain couples TRBV7-2 to TRBJ1-2, with 11 bases fitting TRBD1. Germline V lookup: CDR1 SGHTA, CDR2 FQGNSA. The V segment lost 2 bases and the J segment 13 bases; nucleotides outside the gene matches: 21. This CDR3 has 18 amino acids. The CDR3 sequence: CASSLKSSGVGGQGVFTF. CDR3 nucleotides: TGTGCCAGCAGCTTAAAAAGTTCGGGAGTTGGGGGACAGGGGGTTTTCACCTTC.